These 31 T cell receptor beta chains originate from one sample sequenced in a study of blood T cells in healthy people across ages. With a J-beta primer mix and a sample-barcoded 5' primer, a second PCR ran about 7 to 11 cycles. TCRdb called the 5' RACE reads again in MiXCR, with one record for every CDR3 protein. This table holds 700,000 or so distinct CDR3 sequences, around 43% found once. The sample consisted of blood. The receptor source for this set is a man older than 75 in good health.

This clonotype occurred a few times. This CDR3 is CASTLRRGQGFNEQFF. The CDR3 DNA reads TGTGCCAGCACCCTCCGGAGAGGACAGGGCTTCAATGAGCAGTTCTTC. The chain carries TRBV7-2 and TRBJ2-1; 8 positions agree with TRBD1. Trimming cost V 7 bases and J 6 bases; bases outside gene matches: 14. CDR1 SGHTA and CDR2 FQGNSA come from the germline V gene. The CDR3 consists of 16 residues.

To note about this clonotype: Compared with germline, one end of the junction differs, possibly owing to a read error. This chain joins TRBV5-4 and TRBJ2-5, with 7 bases aligning to TRBD2. Germline CDR1 and CDR2: SGHNT and YYREEE (reference sequence). The CDR3 is 16 residues long. CDR3 bases: TGTGTCAGCAGCCGCGGACTCGCCAGCGGGGAGGAGACCCAGTACTTC. Protein sequence: CVSSRGLASGEETQYF.

This clonotype has more than one count but fewer than ten. A much larger clone differs by one base, so this may be a read error. The chain joins TRBV6-2 or TRBV6-3 to TRBJ2-1; tentative D call: TRBD2 (6 bases). This CDR3 has 14 residues. The germline V gene has CDR1 MNHEY and CDR2 SVGEGT. The V end was cut by 5 bases, the J end by 13 bases, with 21 bases between. The CDR3: CASSEVDARETQFF. Written as DNA, the CDR3 is TGTGCCAGCAGTGAGGTGGACGCCCGGGAGACCCAGTTCTTC.

The J gene is TRBJ2-7, the V gene TRBV20-1, with D maybe TRBD2 (6 bases). The DNA end lines up better with TRBJ2-5; the J call may be wrong. There are 14 residues in the CDR3. Germline assignment: CDR1 DFQATT and CDR2 SNEGSKA (reference sequence). In nucleotides, the CDR3 is TGCAGTGCTGGGGCCGGGTCCGGAGGGGAGACCCAGTACTTC. Amino acids: CSAGAGSGGETQYF.

This chain uses TRBV30 with TRBJ2-7; D remains ambiguous. This CDR3 region has 13 residues. Germline CDR1 GTSNPN, CDR2 SVGIG (reference sequence). The V end was cut by 2 bases, the J end by 2 bases, with 10 bases between. The CDR3 loop reads CAWSIQKAYEQYF. DNA for the CDR3: TGTGCCTGGAGTATACAAAAGGCCTACGAGCAGTACTTC.

This clonotype was observed a few times. The chain joins TRBV7-9 to TRBJ2-3; TRBD2 aligns across 9 bases. V lost 0 bases to trimming and J lost 1 base; unmatched junction nucleotides: 11. CDR1 is SEHNR and CDR2 is FQNEAQ in the germline V gene (reference sequence). This CDR3 has 19 amino acids. The CDR3 loop reads CASSLARAGGWKGTDTQYF. DNA of the CDR3: TGTGCCAGCAGCTTAGCGAGGGCGGGGGGGTGGAAAGGCACAGATACGCAGTATTTT.

This clonotype was picked up a small number of times. A much larger clone differs by one base, so this may be a read error. The chain couples TRBV6-2 or TRBV6-3 to TRBJ2-3, with unresolved D. The germline CDR1 and CDR2 sequences are MNHEY and SVGEGT. V was cut by 6 bases and J by 0 bases, with 4 bases left in between. The CDR3 extends over 12 amino acids. The CDR3 nucleotides read TGTGCCAGCAGAAAAAGCACAGATACGCAGTATTTT. It encodes CASRKSTDTQYF.

This clonotype was observed a few times. The V and J genes are TRBV7-2 and TRBJ2-3; TRBD2 matches 16 bases. The V and J ends lost 5 bases and 5 bases, in that order; junction bases with no gene match: 10. The length of the CDR3 is 18 residues. Germline CDR1 SGHTA, CDR2 FQGNSA. The CDR3 DNA reads as TGTGCCAGCAGCCCGACTGGGACTAGCGGGGGGGCAAGAGATACGCAGTATTTT. Protein: CASSPTGTSGGARDTQYF.

This clonotype turned up a few times. The J gene is TRBJ1-2, the V gene TRBV12-3 or TRBV12-4; 7 bases are a match to TRBD1. This CDR3 is built from 13 residues. V trimming: 7 bases; J trimming: 7 bases; junction bases outside the gene matches: 9. The DNA for the CDR3 is TGTGCCAGCACCAGAGACAGGGTGGCTGGCTACACCTTC. Translating gives CASTRDRVAGYTF.

V and J are TRBV25-1 and TRBJ1-1; D ambiguous. The V gene's germline CDR1 is MGHDK and CDR2 SYGVNS. V was trimmed by 3 bases and J by 10 bases, leaving 15 bases between them. There are 13 residues in the CDR3. CDR3 sequence reads: CASSEGRLAGAFF. CDR3 sequence (DNA): TGTGCCAGCAGTGAGGGCAGGCTGGCGGGAGCTTTCTTT.

The chain carries TRBV28 and TRBJ2-5; 9 bases line up with TRBD1. With V trimmed by 3 bases and J by 6 bases, 2 bases remained unmatched. The CDR3 has 13 residues. From germline, CDR1 is MDHEN and CDR2 SYDVKM. The CDR3: CASSFDRGKTQYF. CDR3 DNA: TGTGCCAGCAGTTTTGACAGGGGGAAGACCCAGTACTTC.

This rearrangement joins TRBV6-2 or TRBV6-3 to TRBJ1-1; D gene unclear. The germline gives CDR1 MNHEY, CDR2 SVGEGT. There are 12 residues in the CDR3. The V and J ends lost 7 bases and 6 bases respectively, with 12 bases between them. The CDR3 DNA reads as TGTGCCAGCACCAACACGTATGCTGAAGCTTTCTTT. Amino acids: CASTNTYAEAFF.

The chain joins TRBV10-3 to TRBJ2-3; TRBD1 aligns across 8 bases. Germline V gene sequence: CDR1 ENHRY, CDR2 SYGVKD. CDR3 length equals 14 residues. The J segment lost 6 bases and the V segment lost 2 bases, leaving 4 bases of the junction unmatched. The CDR3 sequence: CAISERQGADTQYF. In DNA form, the CDR3 reads TGTGCCATCAGTGAGCGCCAGGGGGCTGATACGCAGTATTTT.

The CDR3, as DNA: TGTGCCAGCGAAGGACAGGGAATGTCCTCTCAGCCCCAGCATTTT. Translating it yields CASEGQGMSSQPQHF. The chain recombines TRBV3-1 with TRBJ1-5; 8 bases fit TRBD1. J lost 6 bases, V lost 8 bases, and 12 bases had no gene match. Germline V gene data show CDR1 as LGHDT and CDR2 as YNNKEL (reference sequence). CDR3 length: 15 amino acids.

This clonotype was found a few times. The V and J genes are TRBV18 and TRBJ2-3, with TRBD1 as a possible D gene (5 bases). Germline assignment: CDR1 KGHSH and CDR2 LQKENI. The germline V and J ends were trimmed by 5 bases and 4 bases, with 13 bases remaining between them. CDR3 length equals 14 residues. The CDR3 here is CASSSAGWADTQYF. CDR3 sequence (DNA): TGTGCCAGCTCATCGGCAGGGTGGGCAGATACGCAGTATTTT.

CDR3 DNA: TGTGCCAGCAGCTATCGTCAGGGGCCCAACTACGAGCAGTACTTC. This gives the protein CASSYRQGPNYEQYF. V and J are TRBV3-1 and TRBJ2-4; TRBD1 might be the D (6 bases). The J call is doubtful: the DNA matches TRBJ2-7 better. This CDR3 contains 15 residues. Germline assignment: CDR1 LGHDT and CDR2 YNNKEL (reference sequence).

The rearrangement links TRBV12-5 to TRBJ2-3; no clear D. V lost 4 bases to trimming and J lost 8 bases, with 22 bases between them. The germline gives CDR1 LGHNT, CDR2 FRNRAP. The CDR3 has 16 residues. The CDR3 loop reads CASGSGQLRNRITQYF. In nucleotides, the CDR3 is TGTGCTAGTGGTTCCGGCCAACTTAGAAATAGGATTACGCAGTATTTT.

This clonotype was found a few times. The chain couples TRBV7-8 to TRBJ2-7; 8 nucleotides line up with TRBD1. The germline V gene encodes CDR1 SGHVS and CDR2 FQNEAQ. The CDR3 spans 16 residues. The V and J ends lost 0 bases and 5 bases, in that order; junction bases with no gene match: 9. The DNA of the CDR3 is TGTGCCAGCAGCTTAGCGATGGCAGGGGGCTTGAACGAGCAGTACTTC. It encodes CASSLAMAGGLNEQYF. The variable domain in full, with the rest retrieved from reference TRBV7-8 and TRBJ2-7, is GAGVSQSPRYKVAKRGQDVALRCDPISGHVSLFWYQQALGQGPEFLTYFQNEAQLDKSGLPSDRFFAERPEGSVSTLKIQRTQQEDSAVYLCASSLAMAGGLNEQYFGPGTRLTVT.

This chain links TRBV3-1 with TRBJ2-1; a weak D match, TRBD1 (6 bases). V lost 5 bases and J lost 10, with 12 bases in between. CDR1 and CDR2 (germline): LGHDT, YNNKEL (reference sequence). This CDR3 region has 12 residues. The CDR3 reads CASSLQGGEQFF. CDR3 nucleotides: TGTGCCAGCAGCTTACAGGGCGGGGAGCAGTTCTTC.

This sequence joins TRBV11-2 and TRBJ1-2; the D is unclear. Germline V gene sequence: CDR1 SGHAT, CDR2 FQNNGV. V was pared by 6 bases and J by 2 bases, with 13 bases between. This CDR3 region has 14 residues. The CDR3 DNA follows: TGTGCCAGCAGTATCGAGATCCTAAACTATGGCTACACCTTC. It specifies CASSIEILNYGYTF.

The CDR3 DNA follows: TGCAGTGCTAGAGGGCCAGCGGGGAGACAAGAGACCCAGTACTTC. Translating gives CSARGPAGRQETQYF. This chain uses TRBV20-1 with TRBJ2-5, with TRBD2 matching 7 bases. Germline V gene lookup returns CDR1 DFQATT and CDR2 SNEGSKA (reference sequence). V dropped 1 base and J dropped 2; count of bases not matched to a gene: 7. CDR3 size: 15 residues.

The chain uses TRBV28 and TRBJ1-6; D perhaps matches TRBD1 (6 bases). The CDR3 runs 15 residues. V lost 6 bases and J lost 3, with 12 bases in between. Germline V gene data show CDR1 as MDHEN and CDR2 as SYDVKM. The CDR3 region is CASRSRQVYNSPLHF. CDR3 nucleotide sequence: TGTGCCAGCAGATCGCGACAGGTCTATAATTCACCCCTCCACTTT.

V usage is TRBV9 and J usage is TRBJ2-5; D is unclear. Germline CDR1 and CDR2: SGDLS and YYNGEE. The CDR3 sequence is 13 residues long. V was shortened by 4 bases and J by 4 bases, with 11 bases between the two germline ends. CDR3 in DNA: TGTGCCAGCAGCATAGCAGTAGGAGAGACCCAGTACTTC. It translates to CASSIAVGETQYF.

This clonotype was seen a handful of times. The chain combines TRBV24-1 with TRBJ2-1; the D gene is possibly TRBD2 (5 bases). Deletions cut 5 bases from V and 6 bases from J, with 16 bases between. CDR3 length equals 15 residues. Germline CDR1 is KGHDR and CDR2 is SFDVKD. The CDR3 loop is CATSGERVDVNEQFF. The CDR3 DNA reads TGTGCCACCAGTGGCGAGAGGGTAGACGTCAATGAGCAGTTCTTC.

This clonotype was seen more than once but under ten times. The gene calls are TRBV15 and TRBJ2-7; D is unclear. Per germline, CDR1 LNHNV and CDR2 YYDKDF (reference sequence). Trimming took off 0 bases at V and 1 base at J, with 10 bases between the two ends. The CDR3 runs 15 residues. The CDR3 DNA reads as TGTGCCACCAGCAGAGATCTTACAGAGTCCTACGAGCAGTACTTC. Translated, it gives CATSRDLTESYEQYF.

The chain joins TRBV20-1 to TRBJ2-5; D gene unclear. Germline assignment: CDR1 DFQATT and CDR2 SNEGSKA (reference sequence). V was trimmed by 0 bases and J by 2 bases, leaving 13 bases between them. This CDR3 spans 15 amino acids. The CDR3, as DNA: TGCAGTGCTAGAGATCTTTCGGTACTACAAGAGACCCAGTACTTC. Amino acids: CSARDLSVLQETQYF.

The sample holds a few counts of this clonotype. V gene TRBV7-2 combines with J gene TRBJ2-7; possibly TRBD1 or TRBD2 for D (6 bases each). Trimming stripped 6 bases from V and 7 bases from J, with 16 bases between. The CDR3 sequence is 13 residues long. Germline CDR1 is SGHTA and CDR2 is FQGNSA. In DNA, the CDR3 is TGTGCCAGCAGACCTTCAGGGGCGGGGGAGCAGTACTTC. Amino acids: CASRPSGAGEQYF.

The chain uses TRBV20-1 and TRBJ1-5; TRBD1 matches 10 bases. The CDR3 extends over 16 amino acids. Unmatched junction bases numbered 9, after V lost 5 bases and J lost 2 bases. Germline lookup yields CDR1 DFQATT and CDR2 SNEGSKA (reference sequence). This CDR3 reads CSASDRGRVGNQPQHF. CDR3 DNA: TGCAGTGCTTCAGACAGGGGGCGGGTTGGCAATCAGCCCCAGCATTTT.

This clonotype was recorded at least ten times. CDR3 bases: TGCGCCAGCAGTACGGACAGTCTCTATGGCTACACCTTC. Residues: CASSTDSLYGYTF. The rearrangement uses TRBV10-2 and TRBJ1-2; the D gene is possibly TRBD1 (6 bases). Trimming removed 5 bases at V and 4 bases at J, with 11 bases between. There are 13 residues in the CDR3. Germline V gene sequence: CDR1 WSHSY, CDR2 SAAADI.

This clonotype has just a few counts. The chain links TRBV3-1 to TRBJ2-5, with D possibly being TRBD1 (5 bases). This CDR3 is built from 15 residues. Germline V gives CDR1 LGHDT, CDR2 YNNKEL (reference sequence). With 0 bases removed from V and 5 bases from J, the gap between germline ends came to 13 bases. This CDR3 is CASSQDGEGVETQYF. In nucleotides, the CDR3 is TGTGCCAGCAGCCAAGATGGGGAAGGGGTCGAGACCCAGTACTTC.

This clonotype was seen only a few times. This chain joins TRBV20-1 and TRBJ1-1, with 10 bases fitting TRBD1. Germline trimming cut 0 bases from V and 1 base from J; bases unmatched to any gene: 5. In germline, CDR1 is DFQATT, CDR2 SNEGSKA (reference sequence). The length of the CDR3 is 16 residues. The CDR3 DNA is TGCAGTGCTAGAGATTGGGGACAGGGGACGAACACTGAAGCTTTCTTT. Amino acid sequence: CSARDWGQGTNTEAFF.